The rows below give T cell receptor beta chains drawn from one sample of a study of cytomegalovirus exposure and HLA in healthy donors. The method was immunoSEQ multiplex PCR; TCRdb's version includes in-frame clones alone and lacks a portion of them. Here the sample spans about 140,000 clones, around 90% being singletons. The sequenced sample consisted of PBMCs. The receptors originated from a woman aged 18 to 35 in good health and CMV-seropositive. Both conserved end residues are part of each CDR3. A D gene is named only where the DNA matches it firmly. Clone size, where shown, is once, few, many, or a class for clones that have expanded.

j_call: TRBJ2-1
v_call: TRBV19
d_call: -
clone_size: once
cdr3_aa: CASSNPQGINEQFF
cdr3_nt: TGTGCCAGTAGTAACCCACAGGGTATCAATGAGCAGTTCTTC

j_call: TRBJ1-5
v_call: TRBV7-2
d_call: -
clone_size: -
cdr3_aa: CASSSQGLRNQPQHF
cdr3_nt: TGTGCCAGCAGCTCCCAGGGGTTACGGAATCAGCCCCAGCATTTT

j_call: TRBJ1-5
v_call: TRBV5-4
d_call: -
clone_size: -
cdr3_aa: CASSLGGDPVQPQHF
cdr3_nt: TGTGCCAGCAGCCTTGGGGGGGACCCAGTCCAGCCCCAGCATTTT

j_call: TRBJ2-1
v_call: TRBV7-6
d_call: TRBD2
clone_size: -
cdr3_aa: CASSPGTSGRIEQFF
cdr3_nt: TGTGCCAGCAGCCCCGGGACTAGCGGGAGGATTGAGCAGTTCTTC

j_call: TRBJ2-5
v_call: TRBV7-9
d_call: TRBD2
clone_size: -
cdr3_aa: CASSRSGGQETQYF
cdr3_nt: TGTGCCAGCAGCCGTAGCGGGGGGCAAGAGACCCAGTACTTC

j_call: TRBJ2-3
v_call: TRBV7-3
d_call: TRBD2
clone_size: -
cdr3_aa: CASSRIAGARHTQYF
cdr3_nt: TGTGCCAGCAGCCGAATAGCGGGGGCCCGGCATACGCAGTATTTT

j_call: TRBJ2-7
v_call: TRBV6-1
d_call: -
clone_size: -
cdr3_aa: CASSEGVVQAGPHEQYF
cdr3_nt: TGTGCCAGCAGTGAAGGAGTCGTACAGGCAGGACCCCACGAGCAGTACTTC

j_call: TRBJ1-2
v_call: TRBV28
d_call: -
clone_size: -
cdr3_aa: CASRLSGLLIYGYTF
cdr3_nt: TGTGCCAGCAGATTATCGGGACTCCTAATTTATGGCTACACCTTC

j_call: TRBJ1-1
v_call: TRBV28
d_call: -
clone_size: once
cdr3_aa: CASSLSFSGVTDF
cdr3_nt: TGTGCCAGCAGTTTATCCTTTTCAGGGGTCACCGACTTT

j_call: TRBJ2-3
v_call: TRBV4-1
d_call: -
clone_size: -
cdr3_aa: CASTQLGRGADTQYF
cdr3_nt: TGCGCCAGCACCCAGCTCGGACGGGGAGCAGATACGCAGTATTTT

j_call: TRBJ2-3
v_call: TRBV28
d_call: -
clone_size: -
cdr3_aa: CASSLRGSGRADTQYF
cdr3_nt: -

j_call: TRBJ2-3
v_call: TRBV28
d_call: -
clone_size: -
cdr3_aa: CASSLGPGAGDTQYF
cdr3_nt: TGTGCCAGCAGTTTGGGACCAGGGGCGGGAGATACGCAGTATTTT

j_call: TRBJ2-2
v_call: TRBV28
d_call: TRBD1
clone_size: -
cdr3_aa: CASSRLGTGNTGELFF
cdr3_nt: TGTGCCAGCAGCCGTCTGGGGACAGGGAACACCGGGGAGCTGTTTTTT

j_call: TRBJ2-1
v_call: TRBV6-5
d_call: -
clone_size: -
cdr3_aa: CASSYQSRLGNEQFF
cdr3_nt: TGTGCCAGCAGTTACCAAAGCCGACTGGGCAATGAGCAGTTCTTC

j_call: TRBJ1-3
v_call: TRBV5-1
d_call: TRBD1
clone_size: -
cdr3_aa: CASSWGGQAISGNTIYF
cdr3_nt: TGCGCCAGCAGCTGGGGGGGACAGGCAATATCTGGAAACACCATATATTTT

j_call: TRBJ2-7
v_call: TRBV6-5
d_call: -
clone_size: -
cdr3_aa: CASSIGGASSYEQYF
cdr3_nt: TGTGCCAGCAGTATAGGGGGGGCGAGCTCCTACGAGCAGTACTTC

j_call: TRBJ2-7
v_call: TRBV7-8
d_call: -
clone_size: -
cdr3_aa: CASTRREIYYEQYF
cdr3_nt: TGTGCCAGCACACGTCGGGAGATCTACTACGAGCAGTACTTC

j_call: TRBJ2-7
v_call: TRBV28
d_call: -
clone_size: few
cdr3_aa: CASSSFVTVDYEQYF
cdr3_nt: TGTGCCAGCAGTTCCTTCGTGACTGTGGACTACGAGCAGTACTTC

j_call: TRBJ1-4
v_call: TRBV7-9
d_call: -
clone_size: -
cdr3_aa: CASSPSRGNEKLFF
cdr3_nt: TGTGCCAGCAGCCCCTCGCGGGGTAATGAAAAACTGTTTTTT

j_call: TRBJ1-1
v_call: TRBV7-6
d_call: -
clone_size: few
cdr3_aa: CASRPYTENTEAFF
cdr3_nt: TGTGCCAGCAGGCCGTATACAGAGAACACTGAAGCTTTCTTT

j_call: TRBJ1-2
v_call: TRBV27
d_call: TRBD1
clone_size: -
cdr3_aa: CASSLSRGGLRYGYTF
cdr3_nt: TGTGCCAGCAGTTTATCGAGAGGGGGCCTAAGGTATGGCTACACCTTC

j_call: TRBJ2-1
v_call: TRBV2
d_call: TRBD2
clone_size: -
cdr3_aa: CASSKERESEQFF
cdr3_nt: TGTGCCAGCAGCAAGGAGCGGGAGAGTGAGCAGTTCTTC

j_call: TRBJ2-7
v_call: TRBV4-1
d_call: -
clone_size: -
cdr3_aa: CASSQDRQWIYEQYF
cdr3_nt: TGCGCCAGCAGCCAAGATCGACAGTGGATCTACGAGCAGTACTTC

j_call: TRBJ2-1
v_call: TRBV10-1
d_call: TRBD1
clone_size: -
cdr3_aa: CASSRQGSCEQFF
cdr3_nt: TGCGCCAGCAGTCGACAGGGTAGTTGTGAGCAGTTCTTC

j_call: TRBJ1-3
v_call: TRBV11-2
d_call: -
clone_size: -
cdr3_aa: CASSLDSDIYF
cdr3_nt: TGTGCCAGCAGCTTAGATAGCGACATATATTTT

j_call: TRBJ2-7
v_call: TRBV9
d_call: -
clone_size: -
cdr3_aa: CASSAGSSYEQYF
cdr3_nt: TGTGCCAGCAGCGCGGGTAGCTCCTACGAGCAGTACTTC

j_call: TRBJ1-4
v_call: TRBV18
d_call: -
clone_size: -
cdr3_aa: CASSPLRPGGNEKLFF
cdr3_nt: TGTGCCAGCTCACCCCTTAGGCCGGGGGGTAATGAAAAACTGTTTTTT

j_call: TRBJ1-1
v_call: TRBV16
d_call: -
clone_size: -
cdr3_aa: CASSQSTVMLNTEAFF
cdr3_nt: TGTGCCAGCAGCCAATCCACAGTGATGCTGAACACTGAAGCTTTCTTT

j_call: TRBJ2-5
v_call: TRBV2
d_call: -
clone_size: few
cdr3_aa: CASSRTLATQYF
cdr3_nt: TGTGCCAGCAGTCGGACTCTCGCGACCCAGTACTTC

j_call: TRBJ1-4
v_call: TRBV4-2
d_call: -
clone_size: -
cdr3_aa: CASSQDPRGENEKLFF
cdr3_nt: TGTGCCAGCAGCCAAGACCCCCGGGGAGAGAATGAAAAACTGTTTTTT

j_call: TRBJ1-1
v_call: TRBV11-1
d_call: TRBD1
clone_size: -
cdr3_aa: CASSARQGASTEAFF
cdr3_nt: TGTGCCAGCAGCGCCCGACAGGGGGCGTCGACTGAAGCTTTCTTT

j_call: TRBJ1-3
v_call: TRBV6-5
d_call: -
clone_size: -
cdr3_aa: CASSYSGVFAGNTIYF
cdr3_nt: TGTGCCAGCAGTTACTCGGGCGTTTTTGCCGGAAACACCATATATTTT

j_call: TRBJ2-3
v_call: TRBV4-1
d_call: TRBD2
clone_size: once
cdr3_aa: CASSQETSGSGTDTQYF
cdr3_nt: TGCGCCAGCAGCCAAGAGACTAGCGGGAGTGGCACAGATACGCAGTATTTT

j_call: TRBJ2-2
v_call: TRBV10-3
d_call: TRBD2
clone_size: -
cdr3_aa: CAIRSGRNTGELFF
cdr3_nt: TGTGCCATCAGAAGCGGGAGGAACACCGGGGAGCTGTTTTTT

j_call: TRBJ2-3
v_call: TRBV29-1
d_call: TRBD1
clone_size: -
cdr3_aa: CSVQTGTDTQYF
cdr3_nt: TGCAGCGTTCAGACAGGGACAGATACGCAGTATTTT

j_call: TRBJ1-2
v_call: TRBV19
d_call: -
clone_size: -
cdr3_aa: CASRRPGITEGYTF
cdr3_nt: TGTGCCAGTAGGAGGCCAGGGATAACGGAGGGCTACACCTTC

j_call: TRBJ1-6
v_call: TRBV28
d_call: TRBD1
clone_size: -
cdr3_aa: CASRVGQGRYNSPLHF
cdr3_nt: TGTGCCAGCAGGGTTGGACAGGGAAGATATAATTCACCCCTCCACTTT

j_call: TRBJ1-5
v_call: TRBV27
d_call: -
clone_size: -
cdr3_aa: CASSPFRDQPQHF
cdr3_nt: TGTGCCAGCAGTCCTTTCCGGGATCAGCCCCAGCATTTT

j_call: TRBJ2-7
v_call: TRBV5-1
d_call: TRBD2
clone_size: -
cdr3_aa: CASSLAVLAGVSNEQYF
cdr3_nt: TGCGCCAGCAGCTTGGCCGTACTAGCGGGAGTGTCCAACGAGCAGTACTTC

j_call: TRBJ1-2
v_call: TRBV5-4
d_call: TRBD1
clone_size: -
cdr3_aa: CASSSRPDRRNYGYTF
cdr3_nt: TGTGCCAGCAGCTCACGACCGGACAGGCGTAACTATGGCTACACCTTC

j_call: TRBJ1-2
v_call: TRBV19
d_call: -
clone_size: few
cdr3_aa: CASSINRAHYGYTF
cdr3_nt: TGTGCCAGTAGTATTAACAGGGCCCACTATGGCTACACCTTC

j_call: TRBJ2-7
v_call: TRBV18
d_call: -
clone_size: -
cdr3_aa: CASSGQTYEQYF
cdr3_nt: TGTGCCAGCTCTGGACAGACCTACGAGCAGTACTTC

j_call: TRBJ2-7
v_call: TRBV30
d_call: -
clone_size: -
cdr3_aa: CAWRARLTGDYNEQYF
cdr3_nt: TGTGCCTGGAGAGCCCGTTTGACAGGGGACTACAACGAGCAGTACTTC

j_call: TRBJ2-1
v_call: TRBV2
d_call: -
clone_size: -
cdr3_aa: CASSERGPGSYNEQFF
cdr3_nt: TGTGCCAGCAGTGAAAGGGGTCCGGGTTCCTACAATGAGCAGTTCTTC

j_call: TRBJ2-1
v_call: TRBV28
d_call: -
clone_size: -
cdr3_aa: CASSLIQNAYNEQFF
cdr3_nt: TGTGCCAGCAGTTTGATTCAGAACGCCTACAATGAGCAGTTCTTC

j_call: TRBJ2-7
v_call: TRBV5-1
d_call: TRBD1
clone_size: few
cdr3_aa: CASSRGQGAYEQYF
cdr3_nt: TGCGCCAGCAGCCGCGGACAGGGGGCCTACGAGCAGTACTTC

j_call: TRBJ1-6
v_call: TRBV9
d_call: TRBD1
clone_size: few
cdr3_aa: CASSGTGNSPLHF
cdr3_nt: TGTGCCAGCAGCGGGACAGGTAATTCACCCCTCCACTTT

j_call: TRBJ1-4
v_call: TRBV30
d_call: -
clone_size: -
cdr3_aa: CAWSVSREKLFF
cdr3_nt: TGTGCCTGGAGTGTAAGCCGAGAAAAACTGTTTTTT

j_call: TRBJ1-5
v_call: TRBV2
d_call: -
clone_size: -
cdr3_aa: CASSRGGNQPQHF
cdr3_nt: TGTGCCAGCAGCAGGGGCGGCAATCAGCCCCAGCATTTT

j_call: TRBJ1-6
v_call: TRBV7-6
d_call: -
clone_size: -
cdr3_aa: CASSRQNNSPLHF
cdr3_nt: TGTGCCAGCAGCCGACAAAATAATTCACCCCTCCACTTT